A single sample gave rise to the 10 T cell receptor beta chains below, sequenced in a study of shared clonotypes between healthy human individuals. The assay was immunoSEQ multiplex PCR, and TCRdb's table has in-frame clones only and misses some. The sample shows 740,000 or so clones, about three quarters of them seen only once. The source material was memory CD4+ T cells sorted from blood. The subset denotes: CD45RA-negative fraction. Receptor source: a woman aged 30 to 39 in good health.

The chain combines TRBV7-8 with TRBJ1-5; D is possibly TRBD1 (6 bases). Germline lookup yields CDR1 SGHVS and CDR2 FQNEAQ. There are 16 residues in the CDR3. Trimming pared 3 bases from V and 6 bases from J, leaving 18 bases between. CDR3: CASSLGFGGGGQPQHF. CDR3 nucleotides: TGTGCCAGCAGCTTGGGATTCGGAGGGGGGGGTCAGCCCCAGCATTTT.

This clone was observed a handful of times. The V gene is TRBV9, the J gene TRBJ2-7; no clear D. Germline CDR1 reads SGDLS; CDR2 reads YYNGEE. The V end lost 0 bases, the J end lost 2 bases, and 12 bases lay between the germline ends. This CDR3 is 15 amino acids long. In nucleotides, the CDR3 is TGTGCCAGCAGCGTAGGATTTGGGAACCCCTACGAGCAGTACTTC. Translation: CASSVGFGNPYEQYF.

The CDR3 nucleotides read TGTGCCAGCAGTTTAACCCCACAGGGGGCGTACACTGAAGCTTTCTTT. Encoded protein: CASSLTPQGAYTEAFF. The gene calls are TRBV28 and TRBJ1-1; TRBD1 aligns across 9 bases. J lost 3 bases, V lost 2 bases, and 7 bases had no gene match. The CDR3 extends over 16 amino acids. Germline assignment: CDR1 MDHEN and CDR2 SYDVKM.

This clone showed up many times. Other DNA sequences of this sample code for an identical CDR3. The J gene is TRBJ2-5, the V gene TRBV27; TRBD1 agrees at 11 bases. The CDR3 consists of 13 residues. With V trimmed by 6 bases and J by 5 bases, 2 bases remained unmatched. Germline lookup yields CDR1 MNHEY and CDR2 SMNVEV (reference sequence). CDR3 in amino acids: CASRRTGGETQYF. The CDR3 DNA is TGTGCCAGCAGACGGACAGGGGGCGAGACCCAGTACTTC.

The chain carries TRBV6-6 and TRBJ1-5; D gene unclear. Germline-derived CDR1 and CDR2 are MNHNY and SVGAGI (reference sequence). Trimming shortened V by 8 bases and J by 5 bases, and 16 bases separated the two germline ends. The CDR3 totals 14 residues. The DNA for the CDR3 is TGTGCCAGCCAACCCCTCCAGGCCCATCAGCCCCAGCATTTT. This codes for CASQPLQAHQPQHF.

The V and J genes are TRBV28 and TRBJ2-7; weak D call: TRBD2 (5 bases). The CDR3 consists of 14 residues. V was shortened by 6 bases and J by 4 bases, with 16 bases between the two germline ends. Germline V gene lookup returns CDR1 MDHEN and CDR2 SYDVKM. CDR3 region: CASSPRDLSYEQYF. CDR3 coding DNA: TGTGCCAGCAGCCCCCGGGATCTCTCTTACGAGCAGTACTTC. The full variable domain, in which reference TRBV28 and TRBJ2-7 provide the parts outside the CDR3, is DVKVTQSSRYLVKRTGEKVFLECVQDMDHENMFWYRQDPGLGLRLIYFSYDVKMKEKGDIPEGYSVSREKKERFSLILESASTNQTSMYLCASSPRDLSYEQYFGPGTRLTVT.

A few counts support this clone. V usage is TRBV5-1 and J usage is TRBJ2-5; 7 positions agree with TRBD2. The end of the DNA aligns better with TRBJ2-7, so the J call may be wrong. From germline, CDR1 is SGHRS and CDR2 YFSETQ. The CDR3 length is 16 residues. CDR3 in amino acids: CASSLGSGEGPYEQYF. CDR3 bases: TGCGCCAGCAGCCTGGGATCGGGGGAGGGCCCCTACGAGCAGTACTTC.

This clone was detected only a few times. This chain joins TRBV6-6 and TRBJ1-1, with D hard to call. The CDR3 has 12 residues. In germline, CDR1 is MNHNY, CDR2 SVGAGI (reference sequence). Trimming pared 2 bases from V and 8 bases from J, leaving 9 bases between. CDR3 in DNA: TGTGCCAGCAGTTACGGGGAAGGCGAAGCTTTCTTT. Amino acid sequence: CASSYGEGEAFF.

This clone showed up just once. The chain carries TRBV7-3 and TRBJ2-1; 11 nucleotides align to TRBD2. Germline values: CDR1 SGHTA, CDR2 FQGTGA. This CDR3 comprises 16 residues. Germline trimming cut 5 bases from V and 3 bases from J; bases unmatched to any gene: 6. CDR3 sequence reads: CASSLLAGGVYNEQFF. CDR3 coding DNA: TGTGCCAGCAGCCTCCTAGCGGGAGGAGTCTACAATGAGCAGTTCTTC.

The chain is built from TRBV19 and TRBJ2-7, with D possibly TRBD1 on 6 matching bases. Germline V gene data show CDR1 as LNHDA and CDR2 as SQIVND (reference sequence). V lost 5 bases to trimming and J lost 3 bases, with 14 bases between them. The CDR3 has 14 residues. The DNA of the CDR3 is TGTGCCAGTAGTGCCCAGGGGAGAGACTACGAGCAGTACTTC. Its translation: CASSAQGRDYEQYF.